This TCR beta chain originates from a study of blood T cells in healthy people across ages. A second PCR of roughly 7 to 11 cycles used a sample-barcoded 5' primer and a J-beta primer mix. The template-switch adaptor was a 5' adaptor with 12 random nucleotides. It tagged each cDNA molecule. TCRdb itself ran the 5' RACE reads through MiXCR, one entry per CDR3 protein. The sample has 1.4 million or so distinct CDR3 sequences, roughly 43% seen once. Study conclusions and caveats: Using unsorted PBMCs precluded a conclusive naive versus antigen-experienced comparison.

There are a few counts of this clonotype. Its antigen is still unknown. The V and J ends lost 0 bases and 6 bases respectively, with 14 bases between them. The CDR3 covers 15 residues. Per the germline V gene, CDR1 is SGDLS and CDR2 is YYNGEE. V gene TRBV9 combines with J gene TRBJ2-3; D remains unclear. The clonotype was recovered from a young woman in good health. Sample: blood. CDR3 loop: CASSVVGSPLDTQYF. The CDR3 DNA sequence: TGTGCCAGCAGCGTAGTCGGGTCCCCTTTGGATACGCAGTATTTT.